What follows are 4 T cell receptor beta chains derived from one specimen sequenced in a study of T cell repertoires in cytomegalovirus infection. From the reads, TCRdb called clonotypes with MiXCR, one entry per CDR3 protein. This table holds 500,000 or so distinct CDR3 sequences, more than 15% found once. Specimen: CD8+ T cells from PBMCs. The receptors shown here come from a human donor in good health (CMV status not recorded). Some clones in this sample may be carry-over from other donors' samples.

Points on this clonotype: This is likely a read error, given that the CDR3 carries no conserved phenylalanine or tryptophan at its end. J is TRBJ2-7 and V is TRBV6-1, with 8 bases aligning to TRBD2. Germline lookup yields CDR1 MNHNS and CDR2 SASEGT. V shed 8 bases, J shed 5 bases, and the junction held 8 bases outside the gene matches. The CDR3 is made up of 13 amino acids. Here the CDR3 reads CASGERAGDEQYL. The CDR3 coding sequence is TGTGCCAGCGGCGAGCGAGCGGGAGACGAGCAGTACTTA.

The chain employs TRBV5-5 and TRBJ1-5; a weak D match, TRBD1 (5 bases). Germline CDR1 is SGHKS and CDR2 is YYEKEE (reference sequence). V lost 3 bases and J 6 bases, leaving 16 bases between the germline ends. The CDR3 is 15 residues long. The CDR3 sequence: CASSWELGRGQPQHF. As DNA, the CDR3 is TGTGCCAGCAGCTGGGAGTTGGGGCGAGGTCAGCCCCAGCATTTT.

V usage is TRBV5-1 and J usage is TRBJ1-1; perhaps TRBD1 as D (6 bases). Germline CDR1 is SGHRS and CDR2 is YFSETQ. The ends were cut back, 2 bases at V and 1 base at J, with 24 bases in the middle. The CDR3 length is 19 residues. CDR3 nucleotide sequence: TGCGCCAGCAGCTTACACCCGACAGGTAGGAGCTCGCCGAACACTGAAGCTTTCTTT. Translation gives CASSLHPTGRSSPNTEAFF. The full variable domain, with the rest looked up from reference TRBV5-1 and TRBJ1-1, is KAGVTQTPRYLIKTRGQQVTLSCSPISGHRSVSWYQQTPGQGLQFLFEYFSETQRNKGNFPGRFSGRQFSNSRSEMNVSTLELGDSALYLCASSLHPTGRSSPNTEAFFGQGTRLTVV.

The chain has TRBV12-5 and TRBJ2-2, with 9 bases lining up with TRBD1. Trimming at V came to 6 bases and at J to 5 bases, leaving 7 bases not matched to a gene. CDR1 and CDR2 from the germline V gene are LGHNT and FRNRAP. This CDR3 spans 15 amino acids. In DNA, the CDR3 is TGTGCTAGTGGACCGGGACAGGGTTATACCGGGGAGCTGTTTTTT. Its translation: CASGPGQGYTGELFF.